Listed below are T cell receptor beta chains from one sample, sequenced in a study of regulatory T cells in long-lasting Graves disease. Each CDR3 protein is one row after TCRdb ran MiXCR on the multiplex PCR reads. This table holds around 450,000 distinct CDR3 sequences, around a fifth found once. The material sequenced was peripheral blood mononuclear cells (PBMCs), taken when the disease was refractory, from a patient treated with antithyroid drugs. These TCRs come from a female donor with Graves disease. The conserved cysteine and the conserved F or W are not part of the CDR3 here.

v_gene	CDR3aa
TRBV30	AWSPGDKETQY
TRBV24-1	ATRPASGNTDTQY
TRBV19	ASSSTPGTGENGYT
TRBV7-9	ASSLEGTGPSEQY
TRBV19	ASRWGYGGDTEAF
TRBV13	ASSSGQPSYEQY
TRBV7-9	ASSPPMKLEQY
TRBV6-5	ASSYRQSMGTGGRETQY
TRBV11-1	ASSFAGVRNNIQY
TRBV4-1	ASSQEAGPSPGYT
TRBV11-1	ASSFSGTGQETQY
TRBV28	ASSFPPRGRGNTEAF
TRBV28	ASSTGQAYSYEQY
TRBV6-2/TRBV6-3	ASEPDRIVYSNQPQH
TRBV6-5	ASSFSRTGVDEQY
TRBV12-3/TRBV12-4	ASSGLEGIYEQY
TRBV29-1	SETRGQGADTQY
TRBV29-1	SASDSTDTQY
TRBV7-8	ASSAGAANYGYT
TRBV20-1	SASPPGRGSSYNEQF
TRBV19	ASSIGPRGPEAF
TRBV29-1	SATAGTGIYEQY
TRBV7-2	ASSLDMGRNEQF
TRBV7-8	ASSPRPSNYGYT
TRBV6-4	ASRLRDNTNYGYT
TRBV7-2	ASSVGTDGYT
TRBV6-2/TRBV6-3	ASSYPTSDKPYEQY
TRBV24-1	ATSDSIPPNEQF
TRBV5-6	ASRWTSGGRAYNEQF
TRBV27	ASSFVGTDFTDTQY
TRBV28	ASSSPASSGNTIY
TRBV11-2	ASSLGVGENSYEQY
TRBV28	ASSRGAYYEQY
TRBV3-1	ASSQDLRQGAFGYT
TRBV7-2	ASSRLGGNTEAF
TRBV6-1	ASRGLAGGVTEAF
TRBV5-1	ASSPTGQFLARVNTEAF
TRBV7-2	ASSFWSGQETQY
TRBV5-6	ASSFGTGGPNTGELF
TRBV19	ASRITGTGAYEQY
TRBV20-1	SASTRVNTEAF
TRBV20-1	SAKSGESTGELF
TRBV12-3/TRBV12-4	ASSLEGLWEAQY
TRBV4-1	ASSRTSEGKQPQH
TRBV7-8	ASSFVDQNTGELF